This T cell receptor beta chain stems from a study of graft-versus-host responses after intestinal transplantation. On the study more broadly: Transplant recipients had multivisceral, liver-intestinal, or isolated intestinal grafts. All recipients got anti-thymocyte globulin induction, then tacrolimus and steroids for about 3 years.

The study's findings and limits: Where graft-donor T cell macrochimerism was present, patients had high graft-versus-host to host-versus-graft clonal ratios in allografts. GvH clones appeared in recipient marrow, some first in ileum or blood.

Method: immunoSEQ multiplex PCR; TCRdb's copy keeps in-frame clones and lacks some. The data contain 75,000 to 100,000 clones, around 88% of them seen just once; the ten biggest clones take up almost 1.5%. The V gene's germline CDR1 is MDHEN and CDR2 SYDVKM. The CDR3 length is 19 residues. Trimming removed 10 bases from V and 0 bases from J, with 25 bases in between. In its sample, this clone was seen once. The antigen is unknown. Here the sequenced sample was PBMCs, taken 255 days after intestinal transplant. This chain links TRBV28 with TRBJ1-6, with D possibly matching TRBD1 (6 bases). This TCR came from a human patient who received an intestinal transplant, so some T cells may come from the graft donor. CDR3: CATLTTPGAVTSYNSPLHF. The CDR3 DNA sequence: TGTGCCACCTTAACTACACCGGGGGCAGTCACCTCCTATAATTCACCCCTCCACTTT.